This passage covers 19 T cell receptor beta chains from one sample sequenced in a study of CD8 T cell repertoires and HIV-1 epitope variants. These receptors are not linked to any known antigen. Profiling relied on immunoSEQ multiplex PCR, and the TCRdb table lists in-frame clones only, not all of them. The table includes 5,700 or so clones, roughly 60% detected once. The sequencing input was cultured CD8+ T cells derived from PBMCs. These receptors were obtained from a male donor with HIV.

The V call is TRBV9, the J call TRBJ2-2; 8 nucleotides align to TRBD2. The CDR3 spans 15 residues. J was trimmed by 5 bases and V by 3 bases; bases with no gene match: 6. The germline gives CDR1 SGDLS, CDR2 YYNGEE. CDR3 in amino acids: CASSATSGTTGELFF. DNA of the CDR3: TGTGCCAGCAGCGCTACTAGCGGAACAACCGGGGAGCTGTTTTTT.

The J gene is TRBJ2-2, the V gene TRBV4-3; D possibly corresponds to TRBD1 (5 bases). Trimming shortened V by 1 base and J by 6 bases, and 9 bases separated the two germline ends. In germline, CDR1 is LGHNA, CDR2 YSLEER. This CDR3 has 14 amino acids. The DNA for the CDR3 is TGCGCCAGCAGCCAAGGGGTGGGGCCCGGGGAGCTGTTTTTT. It specifies CASSQGVGPGELFF.

This sequence joins TRBV2 and TRBJ2-4; D remains unclear. Trimming pared 3 bases from V and 8 bases from J, leaving 20 bases between. The CDR3 is 16 amino acids. Germline CDR1 and CDR2: SNHLY and FYNNEI. CDR3 coding DNA: TGTGCCAGCAGTGATGGATTTGGCCCCCGGATGGACATTCAGTACTTC. Protein product: CASSDGFGPRMDIQYF.

This chain uses TRBV9 with TRBJ2-7; 10 bases are shared with TRBD1. CDR1 and CDR2 (germline): SGDLS, YYNGEE. Trimming cost V 4 bases and J 2 bases; bases outside gene matches: 6. The CDR3 length is 15 residues. The CDR3 bases are TGTGCCAGCAGCCCACGGGACAGGGGAACCTACGAGCAGTACTTC. This codes for CASSPRDRGTYEQYF.

The V and J genes are TRBV29-1 and TRBJ2-3; weak D call: TRBD2 (6 bases). Germline V lookup: CDR1 SQVTM, CDR2 ANQGSEA. V was cut by 5 bases and J by 2 bases, with 14 bases left in between. The CDR3 is 14 residues long. The DNA of the CDR3 is TGCAGCGTTCTCTTTAGCGGTCTCACAGATACGCAGTATTTT. Its translation is CSVLFSGLTDTQYF.

The chain employs TRBV19 and TRBJ2-1; perhaps D is TRBD1 or TRBD2 (5 bases each). The CDR3 extends over 15 amino acids. V shed 7 bases and J shed 2 bases, with 15 bases lying between them. Looked up from germline, CDR1 is LNHDA and CDR2 is SQIVND (reference sequence). CDR3: CASKPKVGAYNEQFF. CDR3 in DNA: TGTGCCAGTAAACCTAAGGTGGGGGCCTACAATGAGCAGTTCTTC. Based on the CDR3 plus reference TRBV19 and TRBJ2-1, the full variable domain is DGGITQSPKYLFRKEGQNVTLSCEQNLNHDAMYWYRQDPGQGLRLIYYSQIVNDFQKGDIAEGYSVSREKKESFPLTVTSAQKNPTAFYLCASKPKVGAYNEQFFGPGTRLTVL.

V usage is TRBV5-1 and J usage is TRBJ1-1, with D possibly being TRBD1 (5 bases). The germline gives CDR1 SGHRS, CDR2 YFSETQ. The CDR3 sequence is 13 residues long. V was cut by 1 base and J by 11 bases, with 15 bases left in between. The CDR3 sequence: CASSLSTGFGAFF. CDR3 nucleotide sequence: TGCGCCAGCAGCTTGAGTACAGGTTTTGGGGCTTTCTTT. Drawing the rest from reference TRBV5-1 and TRBJ1-1, the complete variable domain is KAGVTQTPRYLIKTRGQQVTLSCSPISGHRSVSWYQQTPGQGLQFLFEYFSETQRNKGNFPGRFSGRQFSNSRSEMNVSTLELGDSALYLCASSLSTGFGAFFGQGTRLTVV.

This chain links TRBV10-3 with TRBJ2-2; D is unclear. CDR1 is ENHRY and CDR2 is SYGVKD in the germline V gene. The V gene lost 4 bases and the J gene lost 0 bases, with 12 bases spanning the gap. The CDR3 is 16 amino acids. CDR3 sequence reads: CAISGYKRANTGELFF. The DNA for the CDR3 is TGTGCCATCAGTGGGTACAAAAGGGCGAACACCGGGGAGCTGTTTTTT.

The chain has TRBV7-8 and TRBJ1-5, with TRBD1 matching 9 bases. CDR1 is SGHVS, CDR2 FQNEAQ, per germline. The CDR3 length is 18 residues. V lost 0 bases to trimming and J lost 6 bases; unmatched junction nucleotides: 12. CDR3 sequence reads: CASSLAGATGGMGQPQHF. Written as DNA, the CDR3 is TGTGCCAGCAGCTTAGCCGGGGCCACAGGGGGCATGGGTCAGCCCCAGCATTTT. Looking up the rest from reference TRBV7-8 and TRBJ1-5 gives the full variable domain: GAGVSQSPRYKVAKRGQDVALRCDPISGHVSLFWYQQALGQGPEFLTYFQNEAQLDKSGLPSDRFFAERPEGSVSTLKIQRTQQEDSAVYLCASSLAGATGGMGQPQHFGDGTRLSIL.

J is TRBJ1-5 and V is TRBV4-2; unclear D gene. V was pared by 0 bases and J by 3 bases, with 9 bases between. Germline lookup yields CDR1 LGHNA and CDR2 YNFKEQ. CDR3 length: 15 residues. DNA of the CDR3: TGTGCCAGCAGCCAAGAGAGGGCGGTCAATCAGCCCCAGCATTTT. It encodes CASSQERAVNQPQHF.

This clone came up a few times. The CDR3 loop reads CASSPDQVLDNEQFF. The CDR3 nucleotides read TGTGCCAGCAGCCCTGACCAGGTTCTAGACAATGAGCAGTTCTTC. This chain links TRBV28 with TRBJ2-1; D not certain. Germline assignment: CDR1 MDHEN and CDR2 SYDVKM. The germline V and J ends were trimmed by 6 bases and 5 bases, with 17 bases remaining between them. The CDR3 sequence is 15 residues long. Based on the CDR3 plus reference TRBV28 and TRBJ2-1, the full variable domain is DVKVTQSSRYLVKRTGEKVFLECVQDMDHENMFWYRQDPGLGLRLIYFSYDVKMKEKGDIPEGYSVSREKKERFSLILESASTNQTSMYLCASSPDQVLDNEQFFGPGTRLTVL.

This chain links TRBV7-9 with TRBJ2-2; D is perhaps TRBD1 (6 bases). Between the trimmed V and J ends, which lost 7 bases and 7 bases, there was a span of 13 bases. CDR3 length: 13 residues. Germline V gene lookup returns CDR1 SEHNR and CDR2 FQNEAQ (reference sequence). CDR3 DNA: TGTGCCAGCAATCAGGGGCGAGGCGGGGAGCTGTTTTTT. It yields the protein CASNQGRGGELFF.

The chain links TRBV6-5 to TRBJ1-6; maybe TRBD1 (5 bases). The CDR3 spans 16 residues. The germline gives CDR1 MNHEY, CDR2 SVGAGI. The germline V and J ends were trimmed by 0 bases and 7 bases, with 13 bases remaining between them. The CDR3 spells CASSYSRTGSNSPLHF. DNA of the CDR3: TGTGCCAGCAGTTACTCGAGAACAGGTTCGAATTCACCCCTCCACTTT.

The V gene is TRBV6-6, the J gene TRBJ1-5; 10 bases fit TRBD1. V shed 4 bases, J shed 5 bases, and the junction held 5 bases outside the gene matches. Germline values: CDR1 MNHNY, CDR2 SVGAGI (reference sequence). The length of the CDR3 is 15 residues. The CDR3 DNA reads TGTGCCAGCAGTTCTGGGACAGGGGCCTATCAGCCCCAGCATTTT. It yields the protein CASSSGTGAYQPQHF.

The DNA for the CDR3 is TGTGCCAGCAGCCCCCCGGGCAGGGGGAGGACAGATACGCAGTATTTT. Translation gives CASSPPGRGRTDTQYF. The V and J genes are TRBV13 and TRBJ2-3, with D tentatively TRBD1 (7 bases). In germline, CDR1 is PRHDT, CDR2 FYEKMQ (reference sequence). The V gene lost 5 bases and the J gene lost 3 bases, with 18 bases spanning the gap. CDR3 length: 16 amino acids.

DNA of the CDR3: TGTGCCAGCAGTTTGATCGGCACTGAAGCTTTCTTT. It translates to CASSLIGTEAFF. The rearrangement uses TRBV28 and TRBJ1-1; D remains ambiguous. Germline lookup yields CDR1 MDHEN and CDR2 SYDVKM. This CDR3 contains 12 residues. Trimming shortened V by 3 bases and J by 4 bases, and 6 bases separated the two germline ends.

The chain combines TRBV5-5 with TRBJ2-7, with D tentatively TRBD1 (5 bases). The V gene's germline CDR1 is SGHKS and CDR2 YYEKEE (reference sequence). Trimming took off 0 bases at V and 6 bases at J, with 13 bases between the two ends. The CDR3 consists of 14 residues. CDR3 in amino acids: CASSLEAYQGEQYF. CDR3 sequence (DNA): TGTGCCAGCAGCTTGGAAGCATATCAGGGCGAGCAGTACTTC. Drawing the rest from reference TRBV5-5 and TRBJ2-7, the complete variable domain is DAGVTQSPTHLIKTRGQQVTLRCSPISGHKSVSWYQQVLGQGPQFIFQYYEKEERGRGNFPDRFSARQFPNYSSELNVNALLLGDSALYLCASSLEAYQGEQYFGPGTRLTVT.

Only a few counts were recorded for this clone. The chain has TRBV28 and TRBJ2-7; the D gene is possibly TRBD1 (5 bases). CDR1 and CDR2 (germline): MDHEN, SYDVKM. This CDR3 comprises 19 residues. V lost 3 bases, J lost 5 bases, and 29 bases lay in between. CDR3 sequence reads: CASSFPTPGGRGPMHEQYF. The CDR3 DNA is TGTGCCAGCAGTTTCCCCACCCCAGGCGGAAGGGGTCCCATGCACGAGCAGTACTTC.

This clone showed up just a few times. Here the CDR3 DNA reads TGTGCCAGCAGCGTCTCCCCAGGGGGCCCTCGGCCACCTGAGCAGTTCTTC. Translated, it gives CASSVSPGGPRPPEQFF. The V and J genes are TRBV9 and TRBJ2-1; TRBD1 matches at 8 bases. This CDR3 has 17 residues. V was clipped by 2 bases and J by 9 bases; unmatched bases: 16. The germline V gene encodes CDR1 SGDLS and CDR2 YYNGEE.